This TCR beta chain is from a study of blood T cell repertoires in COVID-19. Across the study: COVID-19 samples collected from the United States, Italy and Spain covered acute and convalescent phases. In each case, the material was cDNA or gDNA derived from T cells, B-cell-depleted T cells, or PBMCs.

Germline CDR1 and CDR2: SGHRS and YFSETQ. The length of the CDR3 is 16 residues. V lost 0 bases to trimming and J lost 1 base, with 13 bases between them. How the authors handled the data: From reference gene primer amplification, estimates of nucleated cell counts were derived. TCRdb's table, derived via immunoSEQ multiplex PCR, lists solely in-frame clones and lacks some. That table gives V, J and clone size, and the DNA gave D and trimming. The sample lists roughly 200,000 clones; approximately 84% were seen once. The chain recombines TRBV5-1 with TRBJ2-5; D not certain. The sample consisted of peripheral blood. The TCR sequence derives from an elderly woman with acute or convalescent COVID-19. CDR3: CASSLVVSAPQETQYF. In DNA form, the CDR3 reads TGCGCCAGCAGCTTGGTAGTCAGCGCACCCCAAGAGACCCAGTACTTC.